This T cell receptor beta chain was captured in a study of CD8+ T cells in alopecia areata. Notes on the study in general: Possibly because of HLA-related factors, TCR sharing was less clear across patients than in mice. Higher clonality was seen in lesional scalp than in normal scalp, especially in alopecia totalis/universalis.

cDNA prepared by RNA extraction and subsequent reverse transcription served as the template for sequencing. TCRdb's table, derived via immunoSEQ multiplex PCR, lists solely in-frame clones and lacks some. The sample holds around 80,000 clones, just over 50% seen once. At least ten counts were recorded for this clone. The antigen remains undetermined. The origin of this receptor is a human donor with alopecia areata. The sample comprised NKG2D-high CD8+ T cells sorted from blood.

The CDR3 DNA reads as TGTGCCAGCAGCACACGGGGGCAGTACTTC. Encoded protein: CASSTRGQYF. The V call is TRBV7-9, the J call TRBJ2-7, with D perhaps matching TRBD2 (5 bases). V shed 5 bases and J shed 9 bases, with 8 bases lying between them. The CDR3 is made up of 10 amino acids. Germline CDR1 is SEHNR and CDR2 is FQNEAQ (reference sequence).